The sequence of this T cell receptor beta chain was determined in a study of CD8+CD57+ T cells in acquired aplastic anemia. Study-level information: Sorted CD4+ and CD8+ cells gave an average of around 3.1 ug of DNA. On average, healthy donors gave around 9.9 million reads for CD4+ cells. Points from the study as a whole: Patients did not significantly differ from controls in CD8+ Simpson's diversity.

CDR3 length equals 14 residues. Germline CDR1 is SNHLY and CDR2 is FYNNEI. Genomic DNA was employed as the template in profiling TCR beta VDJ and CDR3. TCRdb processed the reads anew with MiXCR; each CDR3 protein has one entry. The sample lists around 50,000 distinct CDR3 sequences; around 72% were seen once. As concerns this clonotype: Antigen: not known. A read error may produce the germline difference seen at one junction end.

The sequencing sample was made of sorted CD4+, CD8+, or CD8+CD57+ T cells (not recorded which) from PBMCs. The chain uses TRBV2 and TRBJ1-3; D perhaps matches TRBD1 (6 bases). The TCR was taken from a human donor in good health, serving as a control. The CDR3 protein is CASSRTNREDTIYF. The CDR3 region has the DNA TGTGCCAGCAGTCGGACCAACAGGGAGGACACCATATACTTT.